This T cell receptor beta chain derives from a study of regulatory T cells in long-lasting Graves disease. Time point given: persistent/refractory GD, antithyroid drugs over 5 years with positive TRAb. RNA from PBMCs was the source of the TCR library. Arm-PCR of CDR3 regions and iRepertoire HTBI primers were used to build TCR beta libraries. TCRdb reanalysed the multiplex PCR reads using MiXCR and keeps one entry per CDR3 protein. The sample yields 400,000 to 500,000 distinct CDR3 sequences, 21% seen once. Trimming took 1 base from V and 2 from J, leaving 3 bases between them. This CDR3 region has 13 residues. Germline V gene sequence: CDR1 SGHTA, CDR2 FQGNSA.

The receptor was derived from a female donor with Graves disease. The specimen comprised peripheral blood mononuclear cells (PBMCs), sampled when the disease was refractory, from a patient treated with antithyroid drugs. The J gene is TRBJ2-1, the V gene TRBV7-2; no clear D. Here the CDR3 DNA reads TGTGCCAGCAGCTTAGTGGCCTACAATGAGCAGTTCTTC. Amino acids: CASSLVAYNEQFF.